These 12 T cell receptor beta chains originate from one sample sequenced in a study of blood T cell repertoires in COVID-19. Using immunoSEQ multiplex PCR, the repertoire was profiled, and TCRdb retains in-frame clones only, with some absent. The data show around 140,000 clones, about nine tenths seen once. Input material: peripheral blood. Receptor source: a human donor with COVID-19, enrolled during active disease. The donor label of this sample is uncertain.

The chain joins TRBV6-5 to TRBJ2-2; the D gene is possibly TRBD1 (5 bases). V gave up 11 bases and J gave up 5 bases, with 15 bases separating them. This CDR3 is 13 amino acids long. CDR1 MNHEY and CDR2 SVGAGI come from the germline V gene. CDR3 sequence (DNA): TGTGCCGGGCAGGGTTTTGTTACCGGGGAGCTGTTTTTT. Translating it yields CAGQGFVTGELFF.

The rearrangement joins TRBV4-2 to TRBJ2-3; tentatively, D is TRBD2 (5 bases). Germline CDR1 reads LGHNA; CDR2 reads YNFKEQ. The CDR3 contains 15 residues. Trimming cost V 4 bases and J 2 bases, with 13 bases left between them. This CDR3 reads CASSPPSPYTDTQYF. The CDR3 DNA sequence: TGTGCCAGCAGCCCTCCTAGCCCCTACACAGATACGCAGTATTTT.

This chain links TRBV5-6 with TRBJ2-3; a weak D match, TRBD2 (6 bases). V was cut by 0 bases and J by 1 base, with 12 bases left in between. This CDR3 comprises 16 residues. Germline CDR1 is SGHDT and CDR2 is YYEEEE. The CDR3: CASSLVPGEGTDTQYF. CDR3 in DNA: TGTGCCAGCAGCTTGGTCCCGGGGGAGGGCACAGATACGCAGTATTTT.

J is TRBJ2-1 and V is TRBV11-2; the D is unclear. V lost 1 base and J 7 bases, leaving 5 bases between the germline ends. The V gene's germline CDR1 is SGHAT and CDR2 FQNNGV. The CDR3 loop spans 12 amino acids. Here the CDR3 DNA reads TGTGCCAGCAGCTTAGGAACTAATGAGCAGTTCTTC. The encoded protein is CASSLGTNEQFF.

The genes are TRBV7-2 and TRBJ2-5, with TRBD2 matching over 8 bases. V gave up 5 bases and J gave up 3 bases; unmatched junction bases: 14. CDR3 length: 17 residues. Germline V gene data show CDR1 as SGHTA and CDR2 as FQGNSA. The chain's CDR3 is CASSPGLGRGDKETQYF. In DNA form, the CDR3 reads TGTGCCAGCAGCCCAGGACTTGGGCGGGGGGATAAAGAGACCCAGTACTTC.

The V and J genes are TRBV5-4 and TRBJ1-6; D not certain. CDR3 length: 15 residues. Deletions cut 0 bases from V and 10 bases from J, with 14 bases between. CDR1 is SGHNT, CDR2 YYREEE, per germline (reference sequence). DNA for the CDR3: TGTGCCAGCAGCTTGGCCCCCCGGGAAGGATCACCCCTCCACTTT. It translates to CASSLAPREGSPLHF.

This clone has more than one count but fewer than ten. V and J are TRBV29-1 and TRBJ1-1; D is ambiguous. The V and J ends lost 6 bases and 10 bases respectively, with 12 bases between them. This CDR3 has 10 residues. Looked up from germline, CDR1 is SQVTM and CDR2 is ANQGSEA. The CDR3 bases are TGCAGCGTCGACACAGCTTTAGCTTTCTTT. This translates into CSVDTALAFF.

This chain uses TRBV27 with TRBJ2-1, with 7 bases matching TRBD1. Germline CDR1 and CDR2: MNHEY and SMNVEV (reference sequence). Trimming took 7 bases from V and 0 from J; bases not matched to a gene: 0. The CDR3 runs 13 residues. The CDR3 DNA follows: TGTGCCAGCACAGGGGGCTCCTACAATGAGCAGTTCTTC. Protein product: CASTGGSYNEQFF.

This clone has just one count. V and J are TRBV2 and TRBJ1-6; 9 bases are shared with TRBD1. The germline V gene encodes CDR1 SNHLY and CDR2 FYNNEI. Germline trimming cut 8 bases from V and 8 bases from J; bases unmatched to any gene: 7. This CDR3 has 14 residues. In DNA form, the CDR3 reads TGTGCCAGCCGAAGGACAGGGGAAGATTCACCCCTCCACTTT. It yields the protein CASRRTGEDSPLHF. Full variable domain (missing parts from reference TRBV2 and TRBJ1-6): EPEVTQTPSHQVTQMGQEVILRCVPISNHLYFYWYRQILGQKVEFLVSFYNNEISEKSEIFDDQFSVERPDGSNFTLKIRSTKLEDSAMYFCASRRTGEDSPLHFGNGTRLTVT.

This chain uses TRBV19 with TRBJ1-1, with D perhaps TRBD1 (5 bases). V was pared by 5 bases and J by 0 bases, with 10 bases between. Germline-derived CDR1 and CDR2 are LNHDA and SQIVND (reference sequence). The CDR3 is made up of 14 amino acids. CDR3 DNA: TGTGCCAGTAGTGTGGGAGGGGTGAACACTGAAGCTTTCTTT. It is translated as CASSVGGVNTEAFF. The complete variable domain, with remaining parts taken from reference TRBV19 and TRBJ1-1, reads DGGITQSPKYLFRKEGQNVTLSCEQNLNHDAMYWYRQDPGQGLRLIYYSQIVNDFQKGDIAEGYSVSREKKESFPLTVTSAQKNPTAFYLCASSVGGVNTEAFFGQGTRLTVV.

The chain couples TRBV13 to TRBJ2-5; 7 bases match TRBD2. Trimming at V came to 5 bases and at J to 7 bases, leaving 13 bases not matched to a gene. CDR1 and CDR2 from the germline V gene are PRHDT and FYEKMQ (reference sequence). The CDR3 is 15 amino acids. Here the CDR3 reads CASSRDYEMTATQYF. The CDR3 region has the DNA TGTGCCAGCAGCCGGGACTACGAAATGACCGCGACCCAGTACTTC.

This clone was counted once. V gene TRBV4-2 combines with J gene TRBJ2-3, with a possible D match to TRBD1 (6 bases). There are 16 residues in the CDR3. Trimming pared 2 bases from V and 1 base from J, leaving 13 bases between. Germline V lookup: CDR1 LGHNA, CDR2 YNFKEQ. The CDR3 DNA sequence: TGTGCCAGCAGCCAATTCGGAGAGGGGGGCACAGATACGCAGTATTTT. This encodes CASSQFGEGGTDTQYF.